These T cell receptor beta chains were read from a single sample in a study of blood T cell repertoires in COVID-19. Only in-frame clones appear in the TCRdb table, and some are missing; sequencing was by immunoSEQ multiplex PCR. Counted here are fewer than 250,000 clones, 82% occurring once; the ten biggest clones make up approximately 8%. Material for sequencing was peripheral blood. These receptors were collected from a woman aged 55 to 70 with COVID-19, enrolled during active disease. The conserved cysteine and the conserved F or W are not part of the CDR3 here.

v_gene	j_gene	CDR3aa
TRBV20-1	TRBJ1-5	SASRTPQQPQH
TRBV6-6	TRBJ1-6	ASSPDTRSGTYNSPLH
TRBV28	TRBJ1-1	ASLYGQTGSTEAF
TRBV7-3	TRBJ1-6	ASSLTSGVFANSPLH
TRBV6-5	TRBJ2-4	ASSPRDRGLNIQY
TRBV7-9	TRBJ1-3	ASTPRSGNTIY
TRBV7-2	TRBJ2-1	ASRRSAYNEQF
TRBV30	TRBJ2-7	AWGAVQGSGEQY
TRBV3-1/TRBV3-2	TRBJ1-2	ASSPGQGGGYGYT
TRBV5-1	TRBJ1-1	ASSLVASYNTEAF
TRBV6-4	TRBJ1-2	ASKKGQGGYGYT
TRBV27	TRBJ1-4	ASRLMGQNEKLF
TRBV15	TRBJ2-5	ATSSTFNRGVKETQY
TRBV27	TRBJ2-2	ASSTRNTGELF
TRBV29-1	TRBJ1-2	SVDDRADGYT
TRBV6-5	TRBJ2-2	ASSYSTPTGELF
TRBV5-4	TRBJ1-1	ASSLDTTGLNTEAF
TRBV7-9	TRBJ2-7	ASSLGQVDVAYEQY
TRBV6-6	TRBJ2-1	ASSPGQPYEQF
TRBV3-1/TRBV3-2	TRBJ1-2	ASSQKQGGGYT
TRBV2	TRBJ1-1	ASSEGTEAF
TRBV5-1	TRBJ1-1	ASSTTQGNTEAF
TRBV3-1/TRBV3-2	TRBJ1-3	ASSQDLGSGNTIY
TRBV5-5	TRBJ2-6	ASSMRNSGANVLT
TRBV5-4	TRBJ1-2	ASSPILGANNYGYT
TRBV27	TRBJ2-1	ASGLAGPYNEQF
TRBV27	TRBJ1-5	ASSLGGARQPQH
TRBV7-9	TRBJ1-6	ASSQDRGPVYH
TRBV3-1/TRBV3-2	TRBJ1-1	ASSQTGLRDTEAF